These 20 T cell receptor beta chains originate from one sample sequenced in a study of cytomegalovirus exposure and HLA in healthy donors. The PCR used 60 Vbeta and 13 Jbeta primers. Assay used: immunoSEQ multiplex PCR; TCRdb lists only in-frame clones, some missing. The sample table includes about 160,000 clones. The sequencing input was PBMCs. The receptors shown here come from an older woman in good health and CMV-seronegative.

The chain recombines TRBV15 with TRBJ1-1, with D maybe TRBD1 (6 bases). V was shortened by 2 bases and J by 9 bases, with 25 bases between the two germline ends. The CDR3 length is 17 residues. The germline CDR1 and CDR2 sequences are LNHNV and YYDKDF (reference sequence). The CDR3 loop reads CATSRPTGGDTGQKAFF. The CDR3 coding sequence is TGTGCCACCAGCAGACCTACGGGGGGCGATACTGGTCAGAAAGCTTTCTTT.

This sequence joins TRBV4-1 and TRBJ2-3, with 9 bases aligning to TRBD1. V gave up 4 bases and J gave up 5 bases; unmatched junction bases: 13. The CDR3 extends over 17 amino acids. Germline V lookup: CDR1 MGHRA, CDR2 YSYEKL. CDR3 loop: CASSREGGQGAGDTQYF. CDR3 nucleotides: TGCGCCAGCAGCCGCGAGGGGGGACAGGGAGCGGGAGATACGCAGTATTTT.

The chain links TRBV30 to TRBJ1-5; D is unclear. CDR1 is GTSNPN, CDR2 SVGIG, per germline (reference sequence). Trimming removed 2 bases from V and 5 bases from J, with 10 bases in between. There are 13 residues in the CDR3. In DNA, the CDR3 is TGTGCCTGGAGTTCCCGGAGCGATCAGCCCCAGCATTTT. Protein product: CAWSSRSDQPQHF.

V gene TRBV6-5 combines with J gene TRBJ1-1; tentatively, D is TRBD1 (5 bases). V dropped 0 bases and J dropped 3 bases, with 8 bases sitting between them. Germline V gene data show CDR1 as MNHEY and CDR2 as SVGAGI. The CDR3 is made up of 14 amino acids. CDR3 sequence reads: CASSYSWGDTEAFF. As DNA, the CDR3 is TGTGCCAGCAGTTACTCTTGGGGGGACACTGAAGCTTTCTTT.

The chain joins TRBV27 to TRBJ1-1; 10 positions match TRBD1. V lost 2 bases and J lost 6; bases outside the gene matches: 0. Germline CDR1 reads MNHEY; CDR2 reads SMNVEV (reference sequence). There are 13 residues in the CDR3. The CDR3 DNA is TGTGCCAGCAGTTTAGACAGGGGGCCTGAAGCTTTCTTT. Translation gives CASSLDRGPEAFF.

The chain recombines TRBV6-5 with TRBJ1-6, with unresolved D. CDR1 and CDR2 from the germline V gene are MNHEY and SVGAGI. The CDR3 has 14 amino acids. V shed 4 bases and J shed 6 bases, with 10 bases lying between them. CDR3 sequence: CASSFGIGNSPLHF. In DNA form, the CDR3 reads TGTGCCAGCAGTTTCGGTATTGGTAATTCACCCCTCCACTTT.

The chain carries TRBV7-9 and TRBJ1-5; 9 bases are shared with TRBD1. Germline loops: CDR1 SEHNR, CDR2 FQNEAQ (reference sequence). The V and J ends lost 3 bases and 4 bases, in that order; junction bases with no gene match: 4. The CDR3 has 15 amino acids. The CDR3 DNA sequence: TGTGCCAGCAGCTTTGGGACAGGGCTAAATCAGCCCCAGCATTTT. Encoded protein: CASSFGTGLNQPQHF.

The chain uses TRBV14 and TRBJ2-7; TRBD2 matches 7 bases. With 4 bases clipped from V and 4 bases from J, the junction kept 10 bases outside the gene matches. CDR1 is SGHDN, CDR2 FVKESK, per germline. The CDR3 runs 15 residues. The CDR3 loop reads CASSPMGGSNYEQYF. The CDR3 DNA reads as TGTGCCAGCAGCCCCATGGGCGGGAGCAATTACGAGCAGTACTTC.

The chain joins TRBV7-8 to TRBJ2-7, with 9 bases identical to TRBD1. Trimming removed 4 bases from V and 3 bases from J; junction bases left unmatched: 4. Germline-derived CDR1 and CDR2 are SGHVS and FQNEAQ. The CDR3 totals 14 residues. This CDR3 reads CASSSGQGHYEQYF. The DNA for the CDR3 is TGTGCCAGCAGCTCGGGACAGGGACACTACGAGCAGTACTTC.

The V and J genes are TRBV5-4 and TRBJ1-4; 7 bases match TRBD1. Trimming at V came to 3 bases and at J to 5 bases, leaving 4 bases not matched to a gene. The CDR3 has 14 amino acids. Per the germline V gene, CDR1 is SGHNT and CDR2 is YYREEE (reference sequence). The CDR3 DNA follows: TGTGCCAGCAGCTCCGACAGGGCAAATGAAAAACTGTTTTTT. It translates to CASSSDRANEKLFF.

V gene TRBV18 combines with J gene TRBJ1-2, with a weak D call TRBD1 (6 bases). The V end lost 6 bases, the J end lost 0 bases, and 17 bases lay between the germline ends. The germline V gene has CDR1 KGHSH and CDR2 LQKENI. The CDR3 is 16 amino acids. The CDR3 DNA follows: TGTGCCAGCTCCCCGGACAGAACTACAGCTAACTATGGCTACACCTTC. Protein sequence: CASSPDRTTANYGYTF.

The chain combines TRBV13 with TRBJ1-1; maybe TRBD1 (5 bases). The CDR3 length is 15 residues. V lost 5 bases to trimming and J lost 0 bases, with 13 bases between them. The germline V gene has CDR1 PRHDT and CDR2 FYEKMQ (reference sequence). CDR3 region: CASSLGGTMNTEAFF. For the CDR3, the DNA is TGTGCCAGCAGCCTCGGGGGAACCATGAACACTGAAGCTTTCTTT.

V gene TRBV29-1 combines with J gene TRBJ1-5; a possible D gene is TRBD1 (5 bases). The CDR3 runs 13 residues. CDR1 is SQVTM, CDR2 ANQGSEA, per germline. V shed 1 base and J shed 4 bases, with 8 bases lying between them. The CDR3: CSVEVGGNQPQHF. As DNA, the CDR3 is TGCAGCGTTGAAGTTGGGGGGAATCAGCCCCAGCATTTT.

The J gene is TRBJ2-1, the V gene TRBV4-3, with 9 bases aligning to TRBD2. J lost 9 bases, V lost 0 bases, and 9 bases had no gene match. The CDR3 has 16 residues. Germline CDR1 LGHNA, CDR2 YSLEER. CDR3 nucleotide sequence: TGCGCCAGCAGCCAAGACCCCAGCGGGGGGAGCGCTGAGCAGTTCTTC. This encodes CASSQDPSGGSAEQFF.

This chain joins TRBV5-1 and TRBJ1-5; 7 nucleotides agree with TRBD1. V shed 0 bases and J 4 bases; nucleotides not matched to a gene: 4. Germline-derived CDR1 and CDR2 are SGHRS and YFSETQ. The CDR3 has 15 amino acids. The CDR3 spells CASSLAWGQNQPQHF. The CDR3 DNA is TGCGCCAGCAGCTTGGCCTGGGGACAGAATCAGCCCCAGCATTTT.

The V and J genes are TRBV13 and TRBJ2-7, with TRBD2 matching over 11 bases. The CDR3 spans 12 residues. J lost 6 bases, V lost 6 bases, and 1 base had no gene match. Per germline, CDR1 PRHDT and CDR2 FYEKMQ (reference sequence). CDR3 protein: CASSLAGGEQYF. The CDR3 coding sequence is TGTGCCAGCAGTCTAGCGGGAGGCGAGCAGTACTTC.

The V call is TRBV6-1, the J call TRBJ2-7; 8 nucleotides match TRBD1. Germline trimming cut 6 bases from V and 0 bases from J; bases unmatched to any gene: 4. The CDR3 covers 14 residues. Per the germline V gene, CDR1 is MNHNS and CDR2 is SASEGT. DNA of the CDR3: TGTGCCAGCAGAGGACAGGGCCTCTCCTACGAGCAGTACTTC. Its translation: CASRGQGLSYEQYF.

The CDR3 DNA reads as TGTGCCAGCAGTCCCCGGGACAGGGGGCACTATGGCTACACCTTC. Its translation is CASSPRDRGHYGYTF. The genes are TRBV6-5 and TRBJ1-2; TRBD1 matches at 12 bases. This CDR3 spans 15 amino acids. In germline, CDR1 is MNHEY, CDR2 SVGAGI. The V segment lost 5 bases and the J segment 3 bases; nucleotides outside the gene matches: 4.

The chain has TRBV2 and TRBJ2-5; D unclear. The CDR3 totals 10 residues. V was shortened by 6 bases and J by 6 bases, with 5 bases between the two germline ends. Germline assignment: CDR1 SNHLY and CDR2 FYNNEI. DNA for the CDR3: TGTGCCAGCAGCAGGAAGACCCAGTACTTC. It codes for CASSRKTQYF. The entire variable domain, with the rest obtained from reference TRBV2 and TRBJ2-5, is as follows: EPEVTQTPSHQVTQMGQEVILRCVPISNHLYFYWYRQILGQKVEFLVSFYNNEISEKSEIFDDQFSVERPDGSNFTLKIRSTKLEDSAMYFCASSRKTQYFGPGTRLLVL.

J is TRBJ2-5 and V is TRBV6-5; TRBD2 is a possible D gene (6 bases). The closer fit of TRBJ2-7 to the DNA end suggests the J call may be wrong. The length of the CDR3 is 15 residues. Germline-derived CDR1 and CDR2 are MNHEY and SVGAGI. The CDR3 nucleotides are TGTGCCAGCAGTAAAAGATCCGGGACTTCCTACGAGCAGTACTTC. This gives the protein CASSKRSGTSYEQYF.